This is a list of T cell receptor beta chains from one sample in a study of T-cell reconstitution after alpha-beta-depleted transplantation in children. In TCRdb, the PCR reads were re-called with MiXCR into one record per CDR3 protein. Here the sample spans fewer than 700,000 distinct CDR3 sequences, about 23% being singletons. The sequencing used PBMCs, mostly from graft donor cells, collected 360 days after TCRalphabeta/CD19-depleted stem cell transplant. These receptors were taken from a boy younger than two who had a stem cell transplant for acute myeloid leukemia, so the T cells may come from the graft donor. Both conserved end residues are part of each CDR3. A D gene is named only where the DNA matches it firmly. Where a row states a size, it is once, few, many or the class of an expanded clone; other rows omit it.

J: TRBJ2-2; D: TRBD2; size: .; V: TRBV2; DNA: TGTGCCAGCAGTTCTCGACTAGCGGGGGGGTCGAACACCGGGGAGCTGTTTTTT; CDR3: CASSSRLAGGSNTGELFF
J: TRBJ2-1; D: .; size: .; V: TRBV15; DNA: TGTGCCACCAGCAAAGCCCAGGGGAGTAATGAGCAGTTCTTC; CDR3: CATSKAQGSNEQFF
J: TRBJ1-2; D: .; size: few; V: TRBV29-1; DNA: TGCAGCGTTGATCGACAGAACTATGGCTACACCTTC; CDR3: CSVDRQNYGYTF
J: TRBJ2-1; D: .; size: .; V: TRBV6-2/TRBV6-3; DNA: TGTGCCAGCAGTTCGACTAGTGCGGCTAATGAGCAGTTCTTC; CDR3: CASSSTSAANEQFF
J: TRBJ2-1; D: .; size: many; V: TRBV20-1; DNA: TGCAGTGCTAGTGTCCGTGCGGGGAATGAGCAGTTCTTC; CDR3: CSASVRAGNEQFF
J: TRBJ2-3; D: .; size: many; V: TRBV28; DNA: TGTGCCAGCAGTTTAGGCACCCCAGATACGCAGTATTTT; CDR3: CASSLGTPDTQYF
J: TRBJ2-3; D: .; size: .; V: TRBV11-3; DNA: TGTGCCAGCACCCCAGTGGGGGGACTCACAGATACGCAGTATTTT; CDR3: CASTPVGGLTDTQYF
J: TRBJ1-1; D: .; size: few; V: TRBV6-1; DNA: TGTGCCAGCGACGGACCGGTTGGGGCCCCCAATGAAGCTTTCTTT; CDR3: CASDGPVGAPNEAFF
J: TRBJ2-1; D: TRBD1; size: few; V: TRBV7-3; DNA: TGTGCCAGCAGCTTCCTGCCGACAGGGGGGACCTACAATGAGCAGTTCTTC; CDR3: CASSFLPTGGTYNEQFF
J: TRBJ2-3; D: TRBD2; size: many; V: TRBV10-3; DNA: TGTGCCATCAGTGACCTTAGCGGGGGCACAGATACGCAGTATTTT; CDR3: CAISDLSGGTDTQYF
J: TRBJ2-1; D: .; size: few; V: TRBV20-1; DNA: TGCAGTGCTACCGGGATGAGGTACAATGAGCAGTTCTTC; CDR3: CSATGMRYNEQFF
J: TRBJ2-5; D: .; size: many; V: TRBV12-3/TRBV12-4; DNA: TGTGCCAGCAGTTTGAGGGCTAGAGGGCGGCCAGCGTTAGAGACCCAGTACTTC; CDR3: CASSLRARGRPALETQYF
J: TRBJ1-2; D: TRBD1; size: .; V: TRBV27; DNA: TGTGCCAGCAGTCTCTTTACGCCGACGGGACAGGCAGCAAGGGAAGATGGCTACACCTTC; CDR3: CASSLFTPTGQAAREDGYTF
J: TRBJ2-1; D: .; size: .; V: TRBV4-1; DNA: TGCGCCAGCAGCCAACGAAGCTCCTACAATGAGCAGTTCTTC; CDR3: CASSQRSSYNEQFF
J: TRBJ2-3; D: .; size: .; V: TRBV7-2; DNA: TGTGCCAGCAGCCGAGGACTGGGATTCGGAGATACGCAGTATTTT; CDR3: CASSRGLGFGDTQYF
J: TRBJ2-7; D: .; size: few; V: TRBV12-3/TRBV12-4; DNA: TGTGCCAGCAGTTTTCGGCCCCACTCCTACGAGCAGTACTTC; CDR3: CASSFRPHSYEQYF
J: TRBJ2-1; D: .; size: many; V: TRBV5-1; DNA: TGCGCCAGCAGCTTGGCCAAGAGACAGGACTTCTACAATGAGCAGTTCTTC; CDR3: CASSLAKRQDFYNEQFF
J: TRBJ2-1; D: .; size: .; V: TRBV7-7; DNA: TGTGCCAGCAGCTTAGTCTTGAGCTCCTACAATGAGCAGTTCTTC; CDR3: CASSLVLSSYNEQFF
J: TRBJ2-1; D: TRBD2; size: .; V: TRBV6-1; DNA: TGTGCCAGCGGCCGGGACTATCGTCTCCCCTCCTACAATGAGCAGTTCTTC; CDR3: CASGRDYRLPSYNEQFF
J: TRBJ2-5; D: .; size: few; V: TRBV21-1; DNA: TGTGCCAGCAGCAAATCCCCACGACTAGCGGGGGGGCTGGCCTCCCAAGAGACCCAGTACTTC; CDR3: CASSKSPRLAGGLASQETQYF
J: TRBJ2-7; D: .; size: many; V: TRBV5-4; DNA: TGTGCCAGCAGGTCGGGACTTGGCAACGAGCAGTACTTC; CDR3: CASRSGLGNEQYF
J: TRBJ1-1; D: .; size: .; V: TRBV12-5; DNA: TGTGCTAGTGGTTTGGTACTAGCCTCGACAGTGATGAACACTGAAGCTTTCTTT; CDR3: CASGLVLASTVMNTEAFF
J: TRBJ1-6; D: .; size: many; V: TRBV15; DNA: TGTGCCACCAGCAGAGGGGGGGCGGCCTATAATTCACCCCTCCACTTT; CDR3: CATSRGGAAYNSPLHF
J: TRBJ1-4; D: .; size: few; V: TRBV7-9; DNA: TGTGCCAGCAGCCTTCCCTCACAGGGAACTAATGAAAAACTGTTTTTT; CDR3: CASSLPSQGTNEKLFF
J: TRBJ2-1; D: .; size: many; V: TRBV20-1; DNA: TGCAGTGGTCCCAGCGGCAATGAGCAGTTCTTC; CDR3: CSGPSGNEQFF
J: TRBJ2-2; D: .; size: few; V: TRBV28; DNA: TGTGCCAGCAGTGTTATCGCGAACACCGGGGAGCTGTTTTTT; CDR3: CASSVIANTGELFF
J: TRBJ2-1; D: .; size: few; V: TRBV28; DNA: TGTGCCAGCAGTTTAAAAGAGGGTGTCGGTGAGCAGTTCTTC; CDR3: CASSLKEGVGEQFF
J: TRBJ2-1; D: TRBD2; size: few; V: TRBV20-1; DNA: TGCAGTCTTACTGGCAGGGAGGGTGAGCAGTTCTTC; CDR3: CSLTGREGEQFF
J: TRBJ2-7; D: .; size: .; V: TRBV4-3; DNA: TGCGCCAGCAGCCAAGAAAGGGACTCCTACGAGCAGTACTTC; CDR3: CASSQERDSYEQYF
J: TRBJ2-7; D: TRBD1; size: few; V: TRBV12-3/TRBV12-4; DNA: TGTGCCAGCACCTCTGATGGACAGGGGGTCTCCTACGAGCAGTACTTC; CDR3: CASTSDGQGVSYEQYF
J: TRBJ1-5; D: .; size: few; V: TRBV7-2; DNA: TGTGCCAGCAGTCGGAATGAAATCCAGCATTTT; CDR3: CASSRNEIQHF
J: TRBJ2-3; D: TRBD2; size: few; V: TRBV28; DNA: TGTGCCAGCAGTTTTGGACTAGCGTCGAATACGCAGTATTTT; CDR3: CASSFGLASNTQYF
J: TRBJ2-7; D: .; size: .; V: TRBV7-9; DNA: TGTGCCAGCAGCTTAACCGTGGGCACCTTGAACTACGAGCAGTACTTC; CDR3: CASSLTVGTLNYEQYF
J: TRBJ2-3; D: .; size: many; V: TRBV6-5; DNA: TGTGCCAGCAGTTCGACAGGCCCTAGCACAGATACGCAGTATTTT; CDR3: CASSSTGPSTDTQYF
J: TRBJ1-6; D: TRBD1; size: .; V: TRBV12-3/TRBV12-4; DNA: TGTGCCAGCAGTACCCGACAGGGGAACAATTCACCCCTCCACTTT; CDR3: CASSTRQGNNSPLHF
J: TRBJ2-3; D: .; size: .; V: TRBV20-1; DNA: TGCAGTGCGAAAACTAGGGGGGACCGGGATACGCAGTATTTT; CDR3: CSAKTRGDRDTQYF
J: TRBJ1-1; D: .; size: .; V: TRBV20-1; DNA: TGCAGTGCTAGCCCAGGGGCTCCTATGAACACTGAAGCTTTCTTT; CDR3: CSASPGAPMNTEAFF
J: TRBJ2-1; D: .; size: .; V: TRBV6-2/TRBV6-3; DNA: TGTGCCAGCAGTCTAAGCTTCAAGCAGTTCTTC; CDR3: CASSLSFKQFF
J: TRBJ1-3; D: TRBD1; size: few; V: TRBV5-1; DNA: TGCGCCAGCAGCTTGGCCGGGACAGGCCCTACGATATATTTT; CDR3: CASSLAGTGPTIYF
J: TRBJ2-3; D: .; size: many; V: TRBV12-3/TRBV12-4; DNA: TGTGCCAGCAGTTTACGACTAACAGATACGCAGTATTTT; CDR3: CASSLRLTDTQYF
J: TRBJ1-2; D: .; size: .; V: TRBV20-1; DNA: TGCAGTGCTAGAAGGGGGGTTGAAGACTATGGCTACACCTTC; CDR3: CSARRGVEDYGYTF
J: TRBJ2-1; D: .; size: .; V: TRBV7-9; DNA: TGTGCCAGCAGCTTGGCACCCTGGGATGAGCAGTTCTTC; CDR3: CASSLAPWDEQFF
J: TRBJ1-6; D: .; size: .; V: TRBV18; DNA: TGTGCCAGCTCACCTGACCTGCTGATCAATTCACCCCTCCACTTT; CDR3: CASSPDLLINSPLHF
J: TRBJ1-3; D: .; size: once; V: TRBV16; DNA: TGTGCCTGTTACCCGGGGTACTCCGGAAACACCATATATTTT; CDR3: CACYPGYSGNTIYF
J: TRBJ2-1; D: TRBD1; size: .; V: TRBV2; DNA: TGTGCCAGCAACAGGGGAAGGAATGAGCAGTTCTTC; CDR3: CASNRGRNEQFF
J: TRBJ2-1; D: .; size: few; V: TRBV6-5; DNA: TGTGCCAGCAGTTACTCGGACAATAACAATGAGCAGTTCTTC; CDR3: CASSYSDNNNEQFF
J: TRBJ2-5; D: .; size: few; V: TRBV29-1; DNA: TGCAGCGCCGAGGGGACGCTTTACCAAGAGACCCAGTACTTC; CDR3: CSAEGTLYQETQYF
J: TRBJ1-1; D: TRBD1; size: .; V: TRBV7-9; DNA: TGTGCCAGCAGCTGGGGACAGGGCGAGAACACTGAAGCTTTCTTT; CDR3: CASSWGQGENTEAFF